The rows below give T cell receptor beta chains drawn from one sample of a study of blood T cell repertoires in COVID-19. Profiled with immunoSEQ multiplex PCR; TCRdb holds only in-frame clones, not every one. Among over 200,000 clones, under 90% were seen once, and the ten largest hold 2% to 3%. The material sequenced was peripheral blood. The source of these receptors is a woman between 40 and 50 years old with active or convalescent COVID-19. Each CDR3 is given without its conserved first and last residue.

v_call,j_call,cdr3_aa
TRBV10-3,TRBJ1-1,AISTETHTEAF
TRBV7-3,TRBJ2-2,ASSLSGDRGGTGELF
TRBV3-1/TRBV3-2,TRBJ1-2,ASSQDLSYGYT
TRBV2,TRBJ2-7,ASSVGDGSSYEQY
TRBV7-2,TRBJ1-2,ASSLARRAGYT
TRBV27,TRBJ2-4,ASSRTRTGAKNIQY
TRBV11-2,TRBJ2-7,ASSPGAYEQY
TRBV5-6,TRBJ2-5,ASSLVLSQETQY
TRBV5-6,TRBJ1-4,ASSLAGRVSTNEKLF
TRBV10-1,TRBJ1-2,ASILRNNNYGYT
TRBV12-5,TRBJ1-3,ASGLARTGEVIEAGNTIY
TRBV7-3,TRBJ2-1,ASSFGGSNEQF
TRBV29-1,TRBJ1-1,SVGPGQLNTEAF
TRBV27,TRBJ2-1,ASSNRGNEQF
TRBV7-9,TRBJ2-7,ASSLVLYEQY
TRBV3-1/TRBV3-2,TRBJ2-2,ASNKLGRDCGELF
TRBV19,TRBJ1-2,ASSTPSNYGYT
TRBV30,TRBJ1-2,AWSLGGDPRGYT
TRBV25-1,TRBJ2-3,ASSEAGQSRTDTQY
TRBV4-1,TRBJ1-2,ASSHRGEDGYT
TRBV27,TRBJ2-1,ASSAGTYNEQF
TRBV10-3,TRBJ2-5,AISESASQETQY
TRBV9,TRBJ1-2,ASSATSTGSDYGYT
TRBV11-2,TRBJ2-3,ASSGAGGHTQY
TRBV5-5,TRBJ1-2,ASSTTGIDGYT
TRBV28,TRBJ1-4,ASYLEGATNEKLF
TRBV4-3,TRBJ1-6,ASSQGEDSPLH
TRBV3-1/TRBV3-2,TRBJ2-1,ASSQGGTSGREQF
TRBV7-2,TRBJ1-1,ASRELLRGGTEAF
TRBV5-1,TRBJ2-5,ASALQETQY
TRBV19,TRBJ2-2,ASRIITTNTGELF
TRBV7-9,TRBJ1-2,ASGHRGADYGYT
TRBV18,TRBJ2-1,ASSPMGDNEQF
TRBV2,TRBJ2-5,ASIWRARETQY
TRBV6-2/TRBV6-3,TRBJ2-1,ASSYSTGPPSSYNEQF
TRBV15,TRBJ1-5,ATSWGGGNQPQH
TRBV6-5,TRBJ2-1,ASRPQGGSYNEQF
TRBV18,TRBJ2-2,ASSPRQAANTGELF
TRBV5-6,TRBJ1-3,ASSFATGGGSGNTIY
TRBV19,TRBJ2-6,ASSPYSGANVLT
TRBV7-9,TRBJ2-3,ASSPRQGLSTDTQY
TRBV6-2/TRBV6-3,TRBJ1-2,ASSDPGQTYGYT
TRBV28,TRBJ2-7,ASSLLGGARATYEQY
TRBV6-5,TRBJ2-3,ASSYSAGGATDTQY
TRBV2,TRBJ2-1,ASRAGTSGSDEQF
TRBV5-8,TRBJ1-3,ASSERTGGAGNTIY
TRBV28,TRBJ1-1,ASTFEWNTEAF
TRBV6-5,TRBJ1-6,ASSRQANNSPLH